This is a list of T cell receptor beta chains from one sample in a study of control samples from healthy donors and cancer patients. The data were produced by immunoSEQ multiplex PCR, yet TCRdb's version contains in-frame clones alone and is incomplete. The sample shows fewer than 95,000 clones, 91% of them seen only once. The sequenced sample consisted of blood. The receptors were sampled from a man aged 25 to 45 in good health. The CDR3 runs from the conserved cysteine through the conserved F or W. Each record gives: V gene, clone size, J gene, CDR3 length, CDR3 protein. Clone size, where shown, is once, few, many, or a class for clones that have expanded.

V gene: TRBV30; clone size: once; J gene: TRBJ2-7; CDR3 length: 11; CDR3 protein: CAWGSSYEQYF
V gene: TRBV14; clone size: NA; J gene: TRBJ2-3; CDR3 length: 18; CDR3 protein: CASSQVIETAGATDTQYF
V gene: TRBV7-6; clone size: NA; J gene: TRBJ1-2; CDR3 length: 14; CDR3 protein: CASSLGDGNYGYTF
V gene: TRBV4-3; clone size: NA; J gene: TRBJ2-3; CDR3 length: 14; CDR3 protein: CASSQGQATDTQYF
V gene: TRBV6-5; clone size: NA; J gene: TRBJ1-3; CDR3 length: 16; CDR3 protein: CASSYAADHSGNTIYF
V gene: TRBV7-9; clone size: NA; J gene: TRBJ1-1; CDR3 length: 16; CDR3 protein: CASSSYREAMNTEAFF
V gene: TRBV7-9; clone size: NA; J gene: TRBJ2-3; CDR3 length: 16; CDR3 protein: CASSLTGASSTDTQYF
V gene: TRBV7-2; clone size: few; J gene: TRBJ1-5; CDR3 length: 15; CDR3 protein: CASSLDGGRNQPQHF
V gene: TRBV5-5; clone size: NA; J gene: TRBJ2-7; CDR3 length: 12; CDR3 protein: CASSLTGPEQYF
V gene: TRBV30; clone size: NA; J gene: TRBJ1-1; CDR3 length: 13; CDR3 protein: CAWIREVNTEAFF
V gene: TRBV5-4; clone size: NA; J gene: TRBJ1-1; CDR3 length: 15; CDR3 protein: CASSDRDRGLTEAFF
V gene: TRBV7-9; clone size: NA; J gene: TRBJ2-7; CDR3 length: 12; CDR3 protein: CASSFETYEQYF
V gene: TRBV30; clone size: NA; J gene: TRBJ1-2; CDR3 length: 12; CDR3 protein: CAWNGFYLGYTF
V gene: TRBV7-9; clone size: NA; J gene: TRBJ1-2; CDR3 length: 15; CDR3 protein: CASSQQLDRVYGYTF
V gene: TRBV15; clone size: NA; J gene: TRBJ2-7; CDR3 length: 13; CDR3 protein: CATSSVAGFEQYF
V gene: TRBV9; clone size: NA; J gene: TRBJ2-1; CDR3 length: 15; CDR3 protein: CASSAGTSLYNEQFF
V gene: TRBV10-2; clone size: NA; J gene: TRBJ2-1; CDR3 length: 14; CDR3 protein: CASTLGGRANEQFF
V gene: TRBV3-1/TRBV3-2; clone size: once; J gene: TRBJ2-5; CDR3 length: 15; CDR3 protein: CASSPPGQAQETQYF
V gene: TRBV7-3; clone size: NA; J gene: TRBJ2-4; CDR3 length: 13; CDR3 protein: CASSLTVGGIQYF
V gene: TRBV5-1; clone size: NA; J gene: TRBJ2-2; CDR3 length: 15; CDR3 protein: CASSLGGRPTGELFF
V gene: TRBV6-5; clone size: NA; J gene: TRBJ1-2; CDR3 length: 13; CDR3 protein: CASETVPAYGYTF
V gene: TRBV11-2; clone size: once; J gene: TRBJ2-3; CDR3 length: 14; CDR3 protein: CAHMDVRYGDTQYF
V gene: TRBV30; clone size: NA; J gene: TRBJ1-2; CDR3 length: 14; CDR3 protein: CAWSGTVINYGYTF
V gene: TRBV18; clone size: NA; J gene: TRBJ1-1; CDR3 length: 15; CDR3 protein: CASSPTDRANTEAFF
V gene: TRBV9; clone size: NA; J gene: TRBJ2-1; CDR3 length: 15; CDR3 protein: CASSNSGSSYNEQFF
V gene: TRBV15; clone size: NA; J gene: NA; CDR3 length: 14; CDR3 protein: CATRDTSGSYEQYF
V gene: TRBV2; clone size: NA; J gene: TRBJ1-1; CDR3 length: 15; CDR3 protein: CASSDGRAVNTEAFF
V gene: TRBV7-3; clone size: NA; J gene: TRBJ2-2; CDR3 length: 14; CDR3 protein: CASSLQSNTGELFF
V gene: TRBV11-2; clone size: NA; J gene: TRBJ2-3; CDR3 length: 19; CDR3 protein: CASSLERGSGRGETDTQYF
V gene: TRBV7-9; clone size: NA; J gene: TRBJ2-7; CDR3 length: 15; CDR3 protein: CASTGPGQEVYEQYF
V gene: TRBV11-2; clone size: NA; J gene: TRBJ1-5; CDR3 length: 13; CDR3 protein: CASSLNGNQPQHF
V gene: TRBV12-3/TRBV12-4; clone size: NA; J gene: TRBJ2-7; CDR3 length: 11; CDR3 protein: CASKDSYEQYF
V gene: TRBV2; clone size: NA; J gene: TRBJ1-1; CDR3 length: 14; CDR3 protein: CASSGRWGNTEAFF